This entry lists 5 T cell receptor beta chains sequenced from one sample in a study of T cells in Graves' hyperthyroidism and ophthalmopathy. TCR beta CDR3 region amplification was performed from RNA transcripts. Using the HTBI primer set, a first-round RT-PCR was run on the TCR CDR3. Each CDR3 protein gets one entry after TCRdb re-called the multiplex PCR reads with MiXCR. The data show around 560,000 distinct CDR3 sequences, approximately 16% seen once. Sequenced sample: blood. The receptors shown here come from a woman aged 18-29 years with Graves' hyperthyroidism.

The chain joins TRBV19 to TRBJ1-4; tentatively, D is TRBD1 (6 bases). In germline, CDR1 is LNHDA, CDR2 SQIVND (reference sequence). Between the trimmed V and J ends, which lost 6 bases and 5 bases, there was a span of 16 bases. The CDR3 is 15 amino acids. The DNA of the CDR3 is TGTGCCAGTAGGACCGTCGGGGGCCGCAATGAAAAACTGTTTTTT. Its protein product is CASRTVGGRNEKLFF.

This clonotype has ten or more counts. This chain uses TRBV27 with TRBJ2-5, with 10 nucleotides matching TRBD1. Germline loops: CDR1 MNHEY, CDR2 SMNVEV (reference sequence). J gave up 9 bases and V 0 bases, and 7 bases lay outside the gene matches. The CDR3 is 15 amino acids. CDR3 DNA: TGTGCCAGCAGTTTATCCGGGACAGGGGCTGGGGCCCAGTACTTC. As protein: CASSLSGTGAGAQYF.

The chain links TRBV27 to TRBJ2-5; TRBD1 matches at 8 bases. Trimming removed 6 bases from V and 0 bases from J; junction bases left unmatched: 6. Germline CDR1 reads MNHEY; CDR2 reads SMNVEV (reference sequence). CDR3 size: 15 residues. CDR3 sequence (DNA): TGTGCCAGCAGGATGACAGGGGCATACCAAGAGACCCAGTACTTC. As protein: CASRMTGAYQETQYF.

This clonotype was seen repeatedly, ten times or more. The chain has TRBV2 and TRBJ2-7, with D tentatively TRBD2 (5 bases). This CDR3 has 15 amino acids. The V and J ends lost 2 bases and 7 bases respectively, with 18 bases between them. Germline assignment: CDR1 SNHLY and CDR2 FYNNEI. The CDR3 coding sequence is TGTGCCAGCAGTGAATCGCTAGCAGGCCACGGGGAGCAGTACTTC. Its translation: CASSESLAGHGEQYF. The full variable domain, its missing parts supplied by reference TRBV2 and TRBJ2-7, is EPEVTQTPSHQVTQMGQEVILRCVPISNHLYFYWYRQILGQKVEFLVSFYNNEISEKSEIFDDQFSVERPDGSNFTLKIRSTKLEDSAMYFCASSESLAGHGEQYFGPGTRLTVT.

V usage is TRBV6-1 and J usage is TRBJ2-1; TRBD1 matches at 9 bases. This CDR3 contains 16 residues. Losses at the gene ends were 6 bases for V and 2 bases for J; bases not matched to a gene: 8. Germline lookup yields CDR1 MNHNS and CDR2 SASEGT. The CDR3 coding sequence is TGTGCCAGCAGGACACACAGGGGGCAAACCTACAATGAGCAGTTCTTC. Translated: CASRTHRGQTYNEQFF.